The 17 T cell receptor beta chains in this list originate from one sample, sequenced in a study of blood T cells in healthy people across ages. A second PCR, run for roughly 7 to 11 cycles, used a sample-barcoded 5' primer plus a J-beta primer mix. MiXCR was run by TCRdb on the 5' RACE reads, yielding one entry per CDR3 protein. The table has fewer than 1.5 million distinct CDR3 sequences, around 39% seen once; the top ten hold roughly 7.7%. Specimen: blood. The receptors come from a woman aged 18-29 years in good health.

The chain combines TRBV5-1 with TRBJ2-2; D is undetermined. V lost 4 bases, J lost 0 bases, and 13 bases lay in between. Per the germline V gene, CDR1 is SGHRS and CDR2 is YFSETQ. CDR3 length equals 16 residues. The CDR3 loop reads CASSQDSWTNTGELFF. The DNA for the CDR3 is TGCGCCAGCAGCCAAGATAGCTGGACGAACACCGGGGAGCTGTTTTTT.

V usage is TRBV6-1 and J usage is TRBJ2-7; D might be TRBD1 or TRBD2, each matching 5 bases. Looked up from germline, CDR1 is MNHNS and CDR2 is SASEGT. The CDR3 totals 14 residues. V shed 5 bases and J shed 2 bases, with 13 bases lying between them. The CDR3 nucleotides read TGTGCCAGCAGTAATGGGACCAATACCTACGAGCAGTACTTC. Protein sequence: CASSNGTNTYEQYF.

The chain is built from TRBV24-1 and TRBJ2-1; possibly TRBD1 or TRBD2 for D (6 bases each). TRBJ2-7 matches the DNA end more closely, so the J call is doubtful. The CDR3 has 18 residues. The germline V gene encodes CDR1 KGHDR and CDR2 SFDVKD. CDR3 nucleotide sequence: TGTGCCACCAGTGAGCGGCCGGGGGACATAATCTCCTACAATGAGCAGTACTTC. This codes for CATSERPGDIISYNEQYF.

The chain employs TRBV6-1 and TRBJ2-1; 7 bases are a match to TRBD1. The CDR3 contains 17 residues. V shed 3 bases and J 1 base; nucleotides not matched to a gene: 9. Germline V gives CDR1 MNHNS, CDR2 SASEGT. The CDR3 reads CASSDPRGQLSYNEQFF. Written as DNA, the CDR3 is TGTGCCAGCAGTGACCCTAGGGGACAGCTTTCCTACAATGAGCAGTTCTTC.

CDR3 nucleotide sequence: TGTGCCAGCAGAGTGGGTGGAAACACTGAAGCTTTCTTT. Protein sequence: CASRVGGNTEAFF. This chain joins TRBV7-9 and TRBJ1-1; D is undetermined. Germline CDR1 and CDR2: SEHNR and FQNEAQ (reference sequence). V dropped 6 bases and J dropped 2 bases, with 10 bases sitting between them. The CDR3 loop spans 13 amino acids.

Comment on this clonotype: A much larger clone sits a single nucleotide away, making a read error possible. The rearrangement uses TRBV24-1 and TRBJ2-5, with no clear D. Judging by the DNA end, TRBJ2-7 fits better; the J call may be wrong. Germline lookup yields CDR1 KGHDR and CDR2 SFDVKD. There are 9 residues in the CDR3. This chain's CDR3 is CATSDEQYF. DNA for the CDR3: TGTGCCACCAGTGACGAGCAGTACTTC.

This chain connects TRBV11-2 to TRBJ2-3; 8 bases align to TRBD1. After removal of 8 bases from V and 0 bases from J, the junction contained 13 bases not matched to a gene. This CDR3 is 17 amino acids long. CDR1 and CDR2 (germline): SGHAT, FQNNGV. CDR3 sequence: CASHVPRYRGSTDTQYF. The CDR3 DNA follows: TGTGCCAGCCACGTTCCACGATACAGGGGGAGCACAGATACGCAGTATTTT.

This clonotype was seen a few times. This chain connects TRBV5-6 to TRBJ2-3, with 9 bases that match TRBD2. The CDR3 covers 15 residues. V lost 4 bases and J lost 6; bases outside the gene matches: 9. Germline V lookup: CDR1 SGHDT, CDR2 YYEEEE. CDR3 in amino acids: CASSTMRGGFDTQYF. DNA of the CDR3: TGTGCCAGCAGCACGATGCGGGGGGGCTTCGATACGCAGTATTTT. The full variable domain, completed using reference TRBV5-6 and TRBJ2-3, is DAGVTQSPTHLIKTRGQQVTLRCSPKSGHDTVSWYQQALGQGPQFIFQYYEEEERQRGNFPDRFSGHQFPNYSSELNVNALLLGDSALYLCASSTMRGGFDTQYFGPGTRLTVL.

V is TRBV27 and J is TRBJ1-6; D uncertain. Germline CDR1 reads MNHEY; CDR2 reads SMNVEV (reference sequence). The CDR3 extends over 11 amino acids. V lost 7 bases and J 9 bases, leaving 7 bases between the germline ends. The CDR3 nucleotides read TGTGCCAGCACCCATCCTTCACCCCTCCACTTT. It translates to CASTHPSPLHF.

CDR3 residues: CASSQERHTRDSYEQYF. CDR3 coding DNA: TGTGCCAGCAGCCAAGAGCGACACACTAGGGATTCCTACGAGCAGTACTTC. V and J are TRBV4-2 and TRBJ2-7, with D possibly being TRBD2 (5 bases). V lost 0 bases to trimming and J lost 1 base, with 16 bases between them. CDR3 length equals 17 residues. Germline V gene sequence: CDR1 LGHNA, CDR2 YNFKEQ.

This chain joins TRBV9 and TRBJ1-2; D is uncertain. Germline V CDR1 and CDR2: SGDLS, YYNGEE. V was trimmed by 1 base and J by 3 bases, leaving 16 bases between them. The CDR3 spans 16 residues. The CDR3 here is CASSVNPLGSHYGYTF. DNA for the CDR3: TGTGCCAGCAGCGTAAATCCCCTGGGGTCGCACTATGGCTACACCTTC.

This clonotype was recorded once. The chain links TRBV12-3 or TRBV12-4 to TRBJ1-1; D is perhaps TRBD1 (6 bases). Between the trimmed V and J ends, which lost 3 bases and 7 bases, there was a span of 9 bases. The CDR3 covers 12 residues. For the CDR3, the DNA is TGTGCCAGCAGTTTTAACAGGGATGAAGCTTTCTTT. Translating it yields CASSFNRDEAFF.

The CDR3 here is CASSLWGQKGDTQYF. In DNA form, the CDR3 reads TGTGCCAGCAGCTTGTGGGGACAGAAAGGGGATACGCAGTATTTT. This chain links TRBV13 with TRBJ2-3; 7 bases fit TRBD1. Germline trimming cut 3 bases from V and 6 bases from J; bases unmatched to any gene: 9. The CDR3 totals 15 residues. Germline V CDR1 and CDR2: PRHDT, FYEKMQ (reference sequence). Variable domain in full (rest from reference TRBV13 and TRBJ2-3): AAGVIQSPRHLIKEKRETATLKCYPIPRHDTVYWYQQGPGQDPQFLISFYEKMQSDKGSIPDRFSAQQFSDYHSELNMSSLELGDSALYFCASSLWGQKGDTQYFGPGTRLTVL.

This clonotype was observed a few times. The gene calls are TRBV7-6 and TRBJ2-3; D perhaps matches TRBD2 (7 bases). The V gene's germline CDR1 is SGHVS and CDR2 FNYEAQ. This CDR3 has 16 residues. Trimming stripped 5 bases from V and 4 bases from J, with 19 bases between. CDR3 in amino acids: CASSADILGGADTQYF. For the CDR3, the DNA is TGTGCCAGCAGCGCTGACATTCTAGGGGGGGCAGATACGCAGTATTTT.

The chain uses TRBV5-1 and TRBJ2-1; D is ambiguous. Germline V gives CDR1 SGHRS, CDR2 YFSETQ. There are 15 residues in the CDR3. V lost 5 bases and J lost 8, with 20 bases in between. The CDR3 is CASRRDGSLVDEQFF. DNA of the CDR3: TGCGCCAGCAGACGCGACGGATCCCTAGTGGATGAGCAGTTCTTC. Together with reference TRBV5-1 and TRBJ2-1, the CDR3 gives the full variable domain: KAGVTQTPRYLIKTRGQQVTLSCSPISGHRSVSWYQQTPGQGLQFLFEYFSETQRNKGNFPGRFSGRQFSNSRSEMNVSTLELGDSALYLCASRRDGSLVDEQFFGPGTRLTVL.

The chain is built from TRBV7-6 and TRBJ1-2; D is undetermined. V gave up 5 bases and J gave up 6 bases, with 19 bases separating them. The CDR3 runs 15 residues. CDR1 SGHVS and CDR2 FNYEAQ come from the germline V gene. The CDR3, as DNA: TGTGCCAGCAGCCCCTCGGACGGTCCAAGGAATGGCTACACCTTC. The encoded protein is CASSPSDGPRNGYTF.

The chain recombines TRBV12-3 or TRBV12-4 with TRBJ1-3, with a weak D call TRBD1 (6 bases). This CDR3 is built from 14 residues. V was clipped by 8 bases and J by 3 bases, with 14 bases between them. CDR3 sequence: CASRQQGRGNTIYF. The CDR3 DNA is TGTGCCAGCCGGCAACAGGGTCGTGGAAACACCATATATTTT.